This is a list of T cell receptor beta chains from one sample in a study of shared clonotypes between healthy human individuals. Generated by immunoSEQ multiplex PCR, the TCRdb table keeps only in-frame clones and is missing some. The sample yields around 99,000 clones, 60% to 70% seen once. Sample: memory CD8+ T cells sorted from blood. All receptors derive from a man aged 30-40 years in good health. The CDR3 runs from the conserved cysteine through the conserved F or W. The D gene is left open where the match is weak. Some rows mark clone size as missing; the rest say once, few, many or name a class of expanded clone.

>TRBJ2-5|TRBV5-5|.|.
TGTGCCAGCAGCACAGGGTACGAAGAGACCCAGTACTTC
CASSTGYEETQYF
>TRBJ1-6|TRBV6-6|.|TRBD1
TGTGCCAGCAGTTCCGGACAGGGGCCTGCGGGTTCACCCCTCCACTTT
CASSSGQGPAGSPLHF
>TRBJ2-1|TRBV4-1|.|TRBD2
TGCGCCAGCAGCCAACTGGCGAGCGGGAGGGCCAACAATGAGCAGTTCTTC
CASSQLASGRANNEQFF
>TRBJ1-4|TRBV19|.|.
TGTGCCAGTACCAAAGGAATTCGCGGGGATGAAAAACTGTTTTTT
CASTKGIRGDEKLFF
>TRBJ1-1|TRBV6-5|once|.
TGTGCCAGCAGGGAGAGGTCCAAAGCTTTCTTT
CASRERSKAFF
>TRBJ2-7|TRBV5-5|many|TRBD1
TGTGCCAGCAGCCACGCCCGGGACAGGGATGTACACTTC
CASSHARDRDVHF
>TRBJ1-5|TRBV28|.|.
TGTGCCAGCAGTTTAATGGTCGGCAATCAGCCCCAGCATTTT
CASSLMVGNQPQHF
>TRBJ2-3|TRBV27|few|.
TGTGCCAGCAGTTATGGGGCCACGGTTCCTTTCACAGATACGCAGTATTTT
CASSYGATVPFTDTQYF
>TRBJ2-1|TRBV9|.|.
TGTGCCAGCAGCCCTTGGCGTCAGGTCGAGCCGTTCTTC
CASSPWRQVEPFF
>TRBJ2-7|TRBV7-8|.|.
TGTGCCAGCAGCCCAAGGGTAGACGAGCAGTACTTC
CASSPRVDEQYF
>TRBJ1-4|TRBV4-1|.|.
TGCGCCAGCAGCACACGGACGATCTCGAATGAAAAACTGTTTTTT
CASSTRTISNEKLFF
>TRBJ2-3|TRBV28|.|TRBD1
TGTGCCAGCCAGGGGGCCAGCACAGATACGCAGTATTTT
CASQGASTDTQYF
>TRBJ1-3|TRBV27|many|.
TGTGCCAGCAGGGATCAGGGACGAGCTGGAAACACCATATATTTT
CASRDQGRAGNTIYF
>TRBJ2-7|TRBV7-8|.|TRBD1
TGTGCCAGCAGCTCTTACCGGGACAGCATGTCCTACGAGCAGTACTTC
CASSSYRDSMSYEQYF
>TRBJ2-7|TRBV5-6|.|.
TGTGCCAGCAGCTTCTCCCTGTCCTACGAGCAGTACTTC
CASSFSLSYEQYF
>TRBJ2-2|TRBV7-2|.|.
TGTGCCAGCAGCTTCGGGAACACCGGGGAGCTGTTTTTT
CASSFGNTGELFF
>TRBJ2-3|TRBV11-3|once|.
TGTGCCAGCAGCAGCGCTTGGGGGGTGGACGCAGATACGCAGTATTTT
CASSSAWGVDADTQYF
>TRBJ2-2|TRBV6-1|.|.
TGTGCCAGCATAAGGTTGCGGGGGAACACCGGGGAGCTGTTTTTT
CASIRLRGNTGELFF
>TRBJ2-7|TRBV14|few|TRBD1
TGTGCCAGCAGCCAATTCTACAGGGGCCCCTACGAGCAGTACTTC
CASSQFYRGPYEQYF
>TRBJ2-4|TRBV25-1|.|TRBD1
TGTGCCAGCAGTGAAAACGGACAGGGTAAAGCCAAAAACATTCAGTACTTC
CASSENGQGKAKNIQYF
>TRBJ2-2|TRBV5-4|.|.
TGTGCCAGCAGCTTGGGTGTAAGAAACACCGGGGAGCTGTTTTTT
CASSLGVRNTGELFF
>TRBJ2-2|TRBV6-5|.|.
TGTGCCAGCACCCTAGGGGGGCGTCACACCGGGGAGCTGTTTTTT
CASTLGGRHTGELFF